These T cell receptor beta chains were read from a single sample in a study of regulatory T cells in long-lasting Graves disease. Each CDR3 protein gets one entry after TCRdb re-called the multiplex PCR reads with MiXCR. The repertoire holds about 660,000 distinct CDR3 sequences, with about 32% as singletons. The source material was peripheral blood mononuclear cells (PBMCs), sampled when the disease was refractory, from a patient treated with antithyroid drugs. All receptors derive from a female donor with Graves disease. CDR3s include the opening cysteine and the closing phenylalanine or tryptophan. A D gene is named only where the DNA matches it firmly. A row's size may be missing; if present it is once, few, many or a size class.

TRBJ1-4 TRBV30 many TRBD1 CAWSPGTGTEKLFF TGTGCCTGGAGTCCCGGGACAGGGACTGAAAAACTGTTTTTT
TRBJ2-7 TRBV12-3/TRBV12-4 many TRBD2 CASSTLGAGAPNPGQYF TGTGCCAGCAGTACCCTCGGAGCGGGAGCCCCTAATCCGGGGCAGTACTTC
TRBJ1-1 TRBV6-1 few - CASSEAFGRPNTEAFF TGTGCCAGCAGTGAAGCCTTCGGACGGCCGAACACTGAAGCTTTCTTT
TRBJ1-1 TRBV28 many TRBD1 CASSSQGLNTEAFF TGTGCCAGCAGTTCACAGGGGTTGAACACTGAAGCTTTCTTT
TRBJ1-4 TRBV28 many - CASSLTGNGKLFF TGTGCCAGCAGTTTGACTGGGAACGGAAAACTGTTTTTT
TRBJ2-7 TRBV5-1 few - CASSLGPNNYEQYF TGCGCCAGCAGCTTGGGACCCAACAACTACGAGCAGTACTTC
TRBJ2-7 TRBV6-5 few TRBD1 CASSSQGARSYEQYF TGTGCCAGCAGTTCACAGGGGGCCCGCTCCTACGAGCAGTACTTC
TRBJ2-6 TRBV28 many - CAVGIPSGANVLTF TGTGCGGTCGGGATTCCCTCTGGGGCCAACGTCCTGACTTTC
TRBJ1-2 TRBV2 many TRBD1 CAGRDRELRKGYTF TGTGCCGGGCGCGACAGGGAGTTGAGAAAAGGCTACACCTTC
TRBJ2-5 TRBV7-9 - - CASSLAESADWETQYF TGTGCCAGCAGCTTAGCAGAGTCGGCAGATTGGGAGACCCAGTACTTC
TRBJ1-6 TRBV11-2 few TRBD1 CASSTGVNNSPLHF TGTGCCAGCAGTACAGGGGTAAATAATTCACCCCTCCACTTT
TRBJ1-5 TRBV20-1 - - CSARELQGGNQPQHF TGCAGTGCTAGAGAGCTCCAGGGAGGCAATCAGCCCCAGCATTTT
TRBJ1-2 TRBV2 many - CASSGQPGSYGYTF TGTGCCAGCTCTGGACAGCCCGGATCCTATGGCTACACCTTC
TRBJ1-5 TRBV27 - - CASMAGGRGGNQPQHF TGTGCCAGCATGGCGGGGGGAAGGGGAGGGAATCAGCCCCAGCATTTT
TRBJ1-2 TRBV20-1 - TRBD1 CSARDLGTDYGYTF TGCAGTGCTAGAGATTTAGGGACAGACTATGGCTACACCTTC
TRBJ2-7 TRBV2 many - CASSEGIYEQYF TGTGCCAGCAGTGAAGGGATCTACGAGCAGTACTTC
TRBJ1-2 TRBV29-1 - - CSVSRAPGDGYTF TGCAGCGTTTCCCGGGCCCCTGGGGATGGCTACACCTTC
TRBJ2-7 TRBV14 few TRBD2 CASSHQREVGLAVYEQYF TGTGCCAGCAGCCATCAGCGGGAAGTAGGACTAGCGGTCTACGAGCAGTACTTC
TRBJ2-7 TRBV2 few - CASRDSAPYEQYF TGTGCCAGCAGGGACAGTGCCCCCTACGAGCAGTACTTC
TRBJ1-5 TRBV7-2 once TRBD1 CASSPQRTGQQPQHF TGTGCCAGCAGCCCACAACGGACAGGGCAGCAGCCCCAGCATTTC
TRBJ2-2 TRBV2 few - CASSERGLNTGELFF TGTGCCAGCAGTGAGAGGGGACTCAACACCGGGGAGCTGTTTTTT
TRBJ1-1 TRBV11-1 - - CASSLGSLWGAGAEAFF TGTGCCAGCAGCTTAGGGTCTTTGTGGGGGGCCGGCGCTGAAGCTTTCTTT
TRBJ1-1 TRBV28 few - CASSLIRDAFF TGTGCCAGCAGTTTAATCAGGGACGCTTTCTTT
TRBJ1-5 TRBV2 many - CASRGPYSNQPQHF TGTGCCAGCAGGGGACCCTATAGCAATCAGCCCCAGCATTTT
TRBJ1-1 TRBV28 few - CASSTDRYDTEAFF TGTGCCAGCAGCACAGACAGGTACGACACTGAAGCTTTCTTT
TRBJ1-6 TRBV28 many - CASRPSLFGRGSSYNSPLHF TGTGCCAGCAGACCCTCTCTCTTTGGCAGGGGAAGCTCCTATAATTCACCCCTCCACTTT
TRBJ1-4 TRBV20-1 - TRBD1 CSASPRAGGVEKLFF TGCAGTGCTAGCCCTAGGGCAGGGGGCGTTGAAAAACTGTTTTTT
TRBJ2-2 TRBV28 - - CASSSYRVSGELFF TGTGCCAGCAGTTCCTACAGGGTTTCCGGGGAGCTGTTTTTT
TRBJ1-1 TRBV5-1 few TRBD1 CASSSGQGRTEAFF TGCGCCAGCAGCTCTGGACAGGGTCGGACTGAAGCTTTCTTT
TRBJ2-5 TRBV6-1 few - CASSPYGTKYQETQYF TGTGCCAGCAGTCCGTACGGGACAAAATACCAAGAGACCCAGTACTTC
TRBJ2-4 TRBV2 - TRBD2 CASSEGLAGGPSAKNIQYF TGTGCCAGCAGTGAAGGACTAGCGGGAGGGCCCTCTGCCAAAAACATTCAGTACTTC
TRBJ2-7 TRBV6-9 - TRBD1 CASSSHPGQGYYEQYF TGTGCCAGCAGTTCCCATCCGGGACAGGGATATTACGAGCAGTACTTC
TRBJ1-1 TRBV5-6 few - CASSPAGQGTEAFF TGTGCCAGCAGCCCCGCCGGGCAGGGCACTGAAGCTTTCTTT
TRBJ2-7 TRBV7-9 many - CASLGGRTYEQYF TGTGCCAGCCTCGGTGGCAGAACTTACGAGCAGTACTTC
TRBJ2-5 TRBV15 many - CATSRERVQETQYF TGTGCCACCAGCAGAGAACGAGTTCAAGAGACCCAGTACTTC
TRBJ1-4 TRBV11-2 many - CASSLQAGTMEKLFF TGTGCCAGCAGCCTACAAGCAGGGACGATGGAAAAACTGTTTTTT
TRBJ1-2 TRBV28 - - CASYTGLRDGYTF TGTGCCAGTTACACGGGACTCAGGGATGGCTACACCTTC